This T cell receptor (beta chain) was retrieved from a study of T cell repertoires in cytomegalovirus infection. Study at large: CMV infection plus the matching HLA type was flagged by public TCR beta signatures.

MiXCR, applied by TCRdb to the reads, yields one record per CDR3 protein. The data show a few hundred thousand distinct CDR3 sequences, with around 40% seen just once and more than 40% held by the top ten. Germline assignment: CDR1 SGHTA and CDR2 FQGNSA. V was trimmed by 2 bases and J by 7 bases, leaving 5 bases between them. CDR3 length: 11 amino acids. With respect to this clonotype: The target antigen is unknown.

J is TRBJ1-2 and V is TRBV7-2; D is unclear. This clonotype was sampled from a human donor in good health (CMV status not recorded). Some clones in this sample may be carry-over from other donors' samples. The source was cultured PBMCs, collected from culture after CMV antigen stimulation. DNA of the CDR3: TGTGCCAGCAGCTTAATGGGTGGCTACACCTTC. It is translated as CASSLMGGYTF.